This T cell receptor beta chain was retrieved from a study of blood T cell repertoires in COVID-19 (dated by TCRdb to 2018 to 2020). A note on the overall study: Samples from collaborators originated in the United States, Italy and Spain and spanned both the acute and convalescent phases of COVID-19. The material from the prospective study consisted of cDNA or gDNA derived from T cells, B-cell-depleted T cells, or PBMCs. Deeply sampled blood TCRbeta repertoires from subjects exposed to, actively infected with, or recovered from COVID-19 were included in the dataset. A freely available public database, intended as a resource for researchers studying the immune response to SARS-CoV-2, is where the repertoires were released. Samples were obtained from the ongoing ImmuneRACE study (first 160 participants) and from roughly 1,300 subjects provided by 6 global collaborators. Sample metadata almost always included a de-identified subject ID, COVID-19 status, age in years and sex. Where available, HLA class I and class II types were taken from metadata supplied by the sample provider and were not determined by assay-based typing. Results and caveats for the whole study, not just this receptor: Clinical and demographic metadata were provided uncurated, with the amount varying by source and participant.

The collaborating institutions used their own protocols to collect whole blood in K2EDTA tubes. For TCRbeta analysis, collaborators shipped samples in one of three forms: frozen whole blood, isolated PBMCs, or DNA extracted from either of those sample types. Of note for this clone: Its binding antigen is unknown. No base quality values were provided; no much bigger clone lies one nucleotide off.

V loses 5 bases, J loses 0 bases, and the germline ends lie 12 bases apart. Counted from cysteine to phenylalanine, this CDR3 has 15 amino acids. The retained sequence is limited to the CDR3, 45 bases, with the frame set at the first base. Via the germline V gene (reference sequence), CDR1 is SGHNT and CDR2 YYREEE. The immunoSEQ Assay, a bias-controlled multiplex PCR, was used to amplify TCRbeta CDR3 regions from genomic DNA. Regarding the original processing steps: The number of nucleated cells in each sample was estimated by amplification of reference gene primers within the assay. To quantify the absolute abundance of each unique TCRbeta CDR3 rearrangement, sequence reads were collapsed and filtered. For each sample, productive Simpson clonality was calculated as the square root of Simpson's diversity index over productive rearrangements. TCRdb re-hosts the immuneACCESS table, in-frame sequences only. Its copies lack some clones; in the studies checked, an unresolved V gene accounts for under half of them, and the cause for the rest is not known. V and J calls and clone size are copied from that table; D and trimming were computed from the DNA. The sample table lists 150,000 or so clones, over 70% of them with a count of one. The ten biggest clones cover about 0.58% of the sample.

Sequences were obtained from peripheral blood. This TCR came from a man aged 60-69 years with acute or convalescent COVID-19. The sequence joins TRBV5-4 to TRBJ1-3; TRBD1 might be the D gene, on 6 matching bases. The CDR3 protein is CASSPGHPSGNTIYF. The DNA sequence is TGTGCCAGCAGTCCGGGACACCCCTCTGGAAACACCATATATTTT. With the portions outside the CDR3 filled from the reference TRBV5-4 and TRBJ1-3 genes, the complete variable region becomes ETGVTQSPTHLIKTRGQQVTLRCSSQSGHNTVSWYQQALGQGPQFIFQYYREEENGRGNFPPRFSGLQFPNYSSELNVNALELDDSALYLCASSPGHPSGNTIYFGEGSWLTVV.